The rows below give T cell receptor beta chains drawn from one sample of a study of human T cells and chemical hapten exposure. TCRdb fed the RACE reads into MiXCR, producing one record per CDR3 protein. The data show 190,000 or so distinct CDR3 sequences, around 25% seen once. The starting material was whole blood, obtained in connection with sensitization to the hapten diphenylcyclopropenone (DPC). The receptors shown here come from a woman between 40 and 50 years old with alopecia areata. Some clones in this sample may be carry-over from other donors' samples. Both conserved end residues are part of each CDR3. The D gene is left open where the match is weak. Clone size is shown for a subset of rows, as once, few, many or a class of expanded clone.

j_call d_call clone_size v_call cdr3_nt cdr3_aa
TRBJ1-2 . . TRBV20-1 TGCAGTGCTAGATCCGGACTGAGTCGCGGTGGCTACACCTTC CSARSGLSRGGYTF
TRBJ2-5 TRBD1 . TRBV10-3 TGTGCCATCAGGGGGGGTCCAGGGGGCGCTGAGACCCAGTACTTC CAIRGGPGGAETQYF
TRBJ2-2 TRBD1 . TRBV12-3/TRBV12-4 TGTGCCAGCACCCCAAGACAGGGCGGGGAGCTGTTTTTT CASTPRQGGELFF
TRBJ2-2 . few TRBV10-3 TGTGCCATCAGTGTCCCCCCTCCCGGGGAGCTGTTTTTT CAISVPPPGELFF
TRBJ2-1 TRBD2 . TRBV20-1 TGCAGTGCTAGTGCGACTAGCGGGACCACCTACAATGAGCAGTTCTTC CSASATSGTTYNEQFF
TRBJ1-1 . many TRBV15 TGTGCCACCAGCAGAGATCCAGGTTCTGAAGCTTTCTTT CATSRDPGSEAFF
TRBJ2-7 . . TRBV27 TGTGCCAGCAGTTCCGCGGCGCGGGGTGGCGAGCAGTACTTC CASSSAARGGEQYF
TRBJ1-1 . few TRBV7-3 TGTGCCAGCAGTAATGGACCGGCGAACACTGAAGCTTTCTTT CASSNGPANTEAFF
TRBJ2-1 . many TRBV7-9 TGTGCCAGCAGCTTGGGGACCAACTACAATGAGCAGTTCTTC CASSLGTNYNEQFF
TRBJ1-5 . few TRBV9 TGTGCCAGCAGCGTAGCTACCGGCCGTTCCGACCAGCCCCAGCATTTT CASSVATGRSDQPQHF
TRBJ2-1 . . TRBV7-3 TGTGCCAGCAGCTTACAAGCAGAGTACAATGAGCAGTTCTTC CASSLQAEYNEQFF
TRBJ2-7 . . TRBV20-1 TGCAGTGCTAGAGAACGTAGTAACACCGCCTACGAGCAGTACTTC CSARERSNTAYEQYF
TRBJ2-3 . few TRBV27 TGTGCCAGCAGTTTATCGGCCCGAAGCACAGATACGCAGTATTTT CASSLSARSTDTQYF
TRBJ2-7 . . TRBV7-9 TGTGCCAGCAGCTTCTCCGAACAGAGCGAGCAGTACTTC CASSFSEQSEQYF
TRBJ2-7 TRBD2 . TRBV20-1 TGCAGTGCTAGAATGACTAGCGGGAGTGACGAGCAGTACTTC CSARMTSGSDEQYF
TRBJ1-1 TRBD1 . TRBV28 TGTGCCAGCAGTCTAAACAGGGGCAGGCTGGTTGCTTTCTTT CASSLNRGRLVAFF
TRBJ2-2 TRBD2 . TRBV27 TGTGCCAGCAGTTCCGTAGCGGGAGATAGAGGGGAGCTGTTTTTT CASSSVAGDRGELFF
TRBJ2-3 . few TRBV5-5 TGTGCCAGCAGCTTAGTCCCGGTAGATACGCAGTATTTT CASSLVPVDTQYF
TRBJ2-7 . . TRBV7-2 TGTGCCAGCAGCCCACGGGGGGCCGACGAGCAGTACTTC CASSPRGADEQYF
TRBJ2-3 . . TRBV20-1 TGCAGTGCTAGTGCCCGGGGAGGAGGCACAGATACGCAGTATTTT CSASARGGGTDTQYF
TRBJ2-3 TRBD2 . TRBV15 TGTGCCACCAGCAGAGACACGAGCGGGAGGGCCGGAGATACGCAGTATTTT CATSRDTSGRAGDTQYF
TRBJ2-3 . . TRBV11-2 TGTGCCAGCAGCTCCCCTAAGGGCGGACCAAGGGGAATAGATACGCAGTATTTT CASSSPKGGPRGIDTQYF
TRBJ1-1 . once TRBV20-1 TGCAGTGCCGCCCGGGGGCAGAACACTGAAGCTTTCTTT CSAARGQNTEAFF
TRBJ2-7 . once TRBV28 TGTGCCTCTTACGGGACAAACTCCTACGAGCAGTACTTC CASYGTNSYEQYF
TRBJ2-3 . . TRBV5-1 TGCGCCAGCAGCTACCCTAGGACCCCGGGACCAGATACGCAGTATTTT CASSYPRTPGPDTQYF
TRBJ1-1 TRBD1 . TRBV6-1 TGTGCCAGCACTTGGGACAGGGAGATCTTT CASTWDREIF
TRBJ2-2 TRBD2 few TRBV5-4 TGTGCCAGCAGCCGCGGGCTAGCGGGAGGGAACACCGGGGAGCTGTTTTTT CASSRGLAGGNTGELFF
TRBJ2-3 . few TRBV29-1 TGCAGCGTTCCAACAGCTACAGATACGCAGTATTTT CSVPTATDTQYF
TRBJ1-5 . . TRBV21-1 TGTGCCAGCAGCAAAGTGGCAGCCTATAGCAATCAGCCCCAGCATTTT CASSKVAAYSNQPQHF
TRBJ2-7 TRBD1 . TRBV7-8 TGTGCCAGCAGCTTAGAGGACAGGGGCAACGAGCAGTACTTC CASSLEDRGNEQYF
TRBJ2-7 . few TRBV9 TGTGCCAGCAGCGAGGGGGGGACCCTGGGCGAGCAGTACTTC CASSEGGTLGEQYF
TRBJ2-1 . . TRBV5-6 TGTGCCAGCAGCTTGGGACCAGCGGGACATATTGGAGATGAGCAGTTCTTC CASSLGPAGHIGDEQFF
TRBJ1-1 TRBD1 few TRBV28 TGTGCCAGCAGTTCGACAGGGGTATCCACTGAAGCTTTCTTT CASSSTGVSTEAFF
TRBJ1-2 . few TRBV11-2 TGTGCCAGCAGAGGCCCGGCAAACTATGGCTACACCTTC CASRGPANYGYTF
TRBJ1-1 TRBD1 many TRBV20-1 TGCAGTGCCCCAATTGTGGGGACAGGGGGCGGAGAAGCTTTCTTT CSAPIVGTGGGEAFF
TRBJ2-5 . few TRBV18 TGTGCCAGCTCACCCATGGGCCAGCTTCAAGAGACCCAGTACTTC CASSPMGQLQETQYF
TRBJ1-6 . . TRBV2 TGTGCCAGCCGGACACCCTCCTATAATTCACCCCTCCACTTT CASRTPSYNSPLHF
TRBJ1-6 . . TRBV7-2 TGTGCCAGCAGCTTCAGTGTTCGACCCCTCCACTTT CASSFSVRPLHF
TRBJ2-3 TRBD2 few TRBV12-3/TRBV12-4 TGTGCCAGCAGCTCGCTCGGGAGGGCCGGCACAGATACGCAGTATTTT CASSSLGRAGTDTQYF
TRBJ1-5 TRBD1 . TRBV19 TGTGCCAGTAGAATCACAGGGGCCAGCAATCAGCCCCAGCATTTT CASRITGASNQPQHF
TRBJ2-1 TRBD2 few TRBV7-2 TGTGCCAGCAGCCCGCCGGGACTAGCGGCCTACAATGAGCAGTTCTTC CASSPPGLAAYNEQFF
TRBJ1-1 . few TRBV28 TGTGCCAGCAGCATCCTTACCTGGGACAAAGCTTTCTTT CASSILTWDKAFF
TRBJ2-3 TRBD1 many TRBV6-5 TGTGCCAGCAGTTCCATGACAGGGGCGGTAGATACGCAGTATTTT CASSSMTGAVDTQYF
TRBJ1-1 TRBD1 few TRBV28 TGTGCCAGCAGTTTATCAGGGGGCGGGAAAGCTTTCTTT CASSLSGGGKAFF
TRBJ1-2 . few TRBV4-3 TGCGCCAGCAGCCAAGGAAGGGAAGGGTATGGCTACACCTTC CASSQGREGYGYTF
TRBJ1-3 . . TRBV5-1 TGCGCCAGCAGCTTGGAGTTTTCCCCTGGAAACACCATATATTTT CASSLEFSPGNTIYF
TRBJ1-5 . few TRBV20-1 TGCAGTGCTAGAGTCCAGGGGTACCAGCCCCAGCATTTT CSARVQGYQPQHF
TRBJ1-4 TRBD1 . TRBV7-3 TGTGCCAGCAGCTCCTATCCGGGACAGGGGAATGAAAAACTGTTTTTT CASSSYPGQGNEKLFF
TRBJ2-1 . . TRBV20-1 TGCAGTGCTAGAGATCGGGCGGGTCTTTACAATGAGCAGTTCTTC CSARDRAGLYNEQFF
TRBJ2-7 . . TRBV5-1 TGCGCCAGCAGCTTGGGTTTAGCTCGTGAGCAGTACTTC CASSLGLAREQYF
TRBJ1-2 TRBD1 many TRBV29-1 TGCAGCGTTGAAGGTCAACAGGGGATAGGGGGCTACACCTTC CSVEGQQGIGGYTF